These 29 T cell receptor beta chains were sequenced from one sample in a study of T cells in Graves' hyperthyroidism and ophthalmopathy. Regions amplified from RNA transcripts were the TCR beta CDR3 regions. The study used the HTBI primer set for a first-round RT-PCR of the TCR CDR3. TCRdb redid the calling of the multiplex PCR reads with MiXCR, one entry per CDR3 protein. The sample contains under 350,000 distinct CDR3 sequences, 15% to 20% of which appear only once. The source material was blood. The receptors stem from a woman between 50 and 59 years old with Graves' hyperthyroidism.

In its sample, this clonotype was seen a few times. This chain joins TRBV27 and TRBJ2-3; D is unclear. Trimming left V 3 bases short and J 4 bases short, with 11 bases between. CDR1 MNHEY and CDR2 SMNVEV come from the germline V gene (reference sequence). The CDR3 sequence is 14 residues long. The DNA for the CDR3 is TGTGCCAGCAGTTTCCCCGACCGGGCAGATACGCAGTATTTT. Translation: CASSFPDRADTQYF.

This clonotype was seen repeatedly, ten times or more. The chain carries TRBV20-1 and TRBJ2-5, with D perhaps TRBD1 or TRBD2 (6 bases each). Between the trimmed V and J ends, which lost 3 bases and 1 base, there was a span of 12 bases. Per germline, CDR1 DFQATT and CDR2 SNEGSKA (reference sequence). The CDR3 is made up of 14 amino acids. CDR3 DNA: TGCAGTGCTAGTGGCGGGACACCCCAAGAGACCCAGTACTTC. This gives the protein CSASGGTPQETQYF.

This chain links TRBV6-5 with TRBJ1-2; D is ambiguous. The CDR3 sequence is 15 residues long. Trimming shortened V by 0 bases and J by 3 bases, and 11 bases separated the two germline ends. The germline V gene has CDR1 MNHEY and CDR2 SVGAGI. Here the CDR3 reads CASSYSRLIYYGYTF. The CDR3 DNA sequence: TGTGCCAGCAGTTACTCCAGGCTAATTTACTATGGCTACACCTTC.

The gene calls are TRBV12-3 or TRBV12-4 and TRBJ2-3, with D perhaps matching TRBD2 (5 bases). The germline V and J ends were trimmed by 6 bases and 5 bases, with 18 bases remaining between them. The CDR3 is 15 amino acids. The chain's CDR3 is CASSLRRLAGDTQYF. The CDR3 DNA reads TGTGCCAGCAGCCTTCGGCGGCTAGCAGGAGATACGCAGTATTTT.

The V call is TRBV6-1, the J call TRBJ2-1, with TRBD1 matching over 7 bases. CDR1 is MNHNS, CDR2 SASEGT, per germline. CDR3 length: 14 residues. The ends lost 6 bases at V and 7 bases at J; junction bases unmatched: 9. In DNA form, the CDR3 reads TGTGCCAGCAGGTCCGCGACAGGGTTTAATGAGCAGTTCTTC. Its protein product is CASRSATGFNEQFF.

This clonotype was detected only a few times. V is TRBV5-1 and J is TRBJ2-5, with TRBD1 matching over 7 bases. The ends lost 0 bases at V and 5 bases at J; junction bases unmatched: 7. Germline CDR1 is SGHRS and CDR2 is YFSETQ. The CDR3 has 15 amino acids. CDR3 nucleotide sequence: TGCGCCAGCAGCTTGGAGGGACAGTCGACGGAGACCCAGTACTTC. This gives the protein CASSLEGQSTETQYF.

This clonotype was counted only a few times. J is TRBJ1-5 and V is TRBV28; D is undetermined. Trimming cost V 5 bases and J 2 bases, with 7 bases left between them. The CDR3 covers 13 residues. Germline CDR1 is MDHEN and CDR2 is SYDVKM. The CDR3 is CASSHTGNQPQHF. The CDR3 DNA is TGTGCCAGCAGTCATACAGGCAATCAGCCCCAGCATTTT.

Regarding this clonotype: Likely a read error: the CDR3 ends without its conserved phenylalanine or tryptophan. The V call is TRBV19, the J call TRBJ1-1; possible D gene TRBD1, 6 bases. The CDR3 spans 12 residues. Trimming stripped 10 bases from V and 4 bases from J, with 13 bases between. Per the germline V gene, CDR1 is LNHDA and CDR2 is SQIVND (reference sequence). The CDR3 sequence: CAIRRGATEAFS. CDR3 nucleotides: TGTGCCATCCGAAGGGGGGCCACTGAAGCTTTCTCT.

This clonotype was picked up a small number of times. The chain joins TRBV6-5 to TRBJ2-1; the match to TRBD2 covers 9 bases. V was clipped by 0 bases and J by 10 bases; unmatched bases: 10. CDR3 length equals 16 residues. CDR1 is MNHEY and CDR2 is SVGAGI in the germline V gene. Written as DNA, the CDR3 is TGTGCCAGCAGTTACTCGCCCGCTAGCGGGATCAGGGAGCAGTTCTTC. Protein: CASSYSPASGIREQFF.

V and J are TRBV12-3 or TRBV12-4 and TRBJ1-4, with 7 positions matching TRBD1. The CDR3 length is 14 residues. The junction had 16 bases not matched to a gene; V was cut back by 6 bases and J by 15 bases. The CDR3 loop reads CASSRGQARSIMFF. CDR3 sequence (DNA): TGTGCCAGCAGCCGAGGACAGGCCCGGAGTATTATGTTTTTT.

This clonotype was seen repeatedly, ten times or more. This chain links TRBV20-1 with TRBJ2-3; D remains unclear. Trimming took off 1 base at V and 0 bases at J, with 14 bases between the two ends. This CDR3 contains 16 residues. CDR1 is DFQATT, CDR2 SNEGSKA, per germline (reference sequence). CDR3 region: CSARGAQVFSTDTQYF. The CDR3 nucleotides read TGCAGTGCTAGAGGTGCGCAGGTGTTTAGCACAGATACGCAGTATTTT.

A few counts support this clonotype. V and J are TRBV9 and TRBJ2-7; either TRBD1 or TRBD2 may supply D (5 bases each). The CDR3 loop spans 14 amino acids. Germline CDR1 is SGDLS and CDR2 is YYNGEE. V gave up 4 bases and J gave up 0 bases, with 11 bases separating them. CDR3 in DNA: TGTGCCAGCAGCCCTGCAGGGAGCTCCTACGAGCAGTACTTC. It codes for CASSPAGSSYEQYF.

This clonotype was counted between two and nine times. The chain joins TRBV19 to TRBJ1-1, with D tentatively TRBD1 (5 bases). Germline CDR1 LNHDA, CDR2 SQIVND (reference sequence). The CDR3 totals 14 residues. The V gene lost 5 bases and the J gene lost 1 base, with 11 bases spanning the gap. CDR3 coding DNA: TGTGCCAGTAGTCTCCGACAGCGGAACACTGAAGCTTTCTTT. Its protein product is CASSLRQRNTEAFF. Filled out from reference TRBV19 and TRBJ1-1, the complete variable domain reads DGGITQSPKYLFRKEGQNVTLSCEQNLNHDAMYWYRQDPGQGLRLIYYSQIVNDFQKGDIAEGYSVSREKKESFPLTVTSAQKNPTAFYLCASSLRQRNTEAFFGQGTRLTVV.

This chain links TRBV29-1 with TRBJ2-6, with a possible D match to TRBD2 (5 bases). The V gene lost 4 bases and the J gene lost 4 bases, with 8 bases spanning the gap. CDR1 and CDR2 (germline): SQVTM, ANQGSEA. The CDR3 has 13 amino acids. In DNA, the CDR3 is TGCAGCGTTGCGGGGTTAGGGGCCAACGTCCTGACTTTC. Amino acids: CSVAGLGANVLTF.

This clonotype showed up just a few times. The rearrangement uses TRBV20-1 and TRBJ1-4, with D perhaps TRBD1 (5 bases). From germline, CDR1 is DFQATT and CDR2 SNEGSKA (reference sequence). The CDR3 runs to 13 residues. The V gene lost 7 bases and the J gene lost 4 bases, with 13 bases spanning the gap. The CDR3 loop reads CSGAGQHNEKLFF. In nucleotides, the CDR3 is TGCAGTGGGGCGGGGCAGCATAATGAAAAACTGTTTTTT.

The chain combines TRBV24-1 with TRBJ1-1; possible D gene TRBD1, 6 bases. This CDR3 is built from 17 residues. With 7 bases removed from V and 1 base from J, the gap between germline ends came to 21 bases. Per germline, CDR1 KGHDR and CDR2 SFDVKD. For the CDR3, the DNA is TGTGCCACCAGCCGGGGAGGGGGGCGGATTGGGAACACTGAAGCTTTCTTT. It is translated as CATSRGGGRIGNTEAFF.

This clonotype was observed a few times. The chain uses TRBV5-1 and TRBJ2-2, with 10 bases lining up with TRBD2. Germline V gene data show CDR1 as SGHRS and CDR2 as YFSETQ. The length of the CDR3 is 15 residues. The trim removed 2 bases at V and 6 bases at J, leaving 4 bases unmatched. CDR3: CASSFLSGRSGELFF. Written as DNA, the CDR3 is TGCGCCAGCAGCTTTCTTAGCGGGAGGTCCGGGGAGCTGTTTTTT.

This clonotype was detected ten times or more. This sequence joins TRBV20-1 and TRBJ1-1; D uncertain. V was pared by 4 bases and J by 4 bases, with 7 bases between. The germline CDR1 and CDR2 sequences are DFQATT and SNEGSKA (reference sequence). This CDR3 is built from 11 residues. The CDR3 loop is CSATIATEAFF. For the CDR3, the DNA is TGCAGTGCTACAATAGCCACTGAAGCTTTCTTT.

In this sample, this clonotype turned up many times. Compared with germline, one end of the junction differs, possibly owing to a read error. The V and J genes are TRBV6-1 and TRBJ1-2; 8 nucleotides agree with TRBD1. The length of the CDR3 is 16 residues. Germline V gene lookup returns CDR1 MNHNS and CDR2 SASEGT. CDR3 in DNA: TGTGCCAGCAGAGAAGAATTTGGACAGGGAGATAGTGGCTACACCTTC. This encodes CASREEFGQGDSGYTF.

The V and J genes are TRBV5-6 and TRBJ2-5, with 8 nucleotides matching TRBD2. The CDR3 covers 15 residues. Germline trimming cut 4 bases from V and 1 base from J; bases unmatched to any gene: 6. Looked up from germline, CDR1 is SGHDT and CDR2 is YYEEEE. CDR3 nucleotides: TGTGCCAGCAGCCAAAGCGGGAGTGGCCAAGAGACCCAGTACTTC. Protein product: CASSQSGSGQETQYF.

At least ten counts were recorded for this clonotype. The CDR3 DNA is TGTGCCAGCAGCCCGGACAGGGACCCCTACGAGCAGTACGTC. Translated: CASSPDRDPYEQYV. The rearrangement links TRBV11-1 to TRBJ2-7; 8 bases are a match to TRBD1. CDR1 SGHAT and CDR2 FQDESV come from the germline V gene (reference sequence). There are 14 residues in the CDR3. V shed 5 bases, J shed 2 bases, and the junction held 5 bases outside the gene matches.

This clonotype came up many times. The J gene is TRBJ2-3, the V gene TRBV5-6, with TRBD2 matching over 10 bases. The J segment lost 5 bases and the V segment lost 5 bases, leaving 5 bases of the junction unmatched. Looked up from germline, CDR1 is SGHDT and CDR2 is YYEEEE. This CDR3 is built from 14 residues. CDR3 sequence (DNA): TGTGCCAGCAGGAAGCGGGGGGGCGAAGATACGCAGTATTTT. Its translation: CASRKRGGEDTQYF.

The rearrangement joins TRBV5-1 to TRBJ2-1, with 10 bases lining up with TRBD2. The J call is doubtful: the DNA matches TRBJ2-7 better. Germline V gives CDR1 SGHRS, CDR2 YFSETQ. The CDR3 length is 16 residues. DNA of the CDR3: TGCGCCAGCAGCTTGGGAAGCGGGGGGGCCTACAATGAGCAGTACTTC. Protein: CASSLGSGGAYNEQYF.

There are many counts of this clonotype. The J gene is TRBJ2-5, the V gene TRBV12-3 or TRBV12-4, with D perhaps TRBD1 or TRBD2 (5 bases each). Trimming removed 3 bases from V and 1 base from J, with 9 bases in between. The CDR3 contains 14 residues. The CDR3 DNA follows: TGTGCCAGCAGTTTTGAGGGGTTCCAAGAGACCCAGTACTTC. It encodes CASSFEGFQETQYF.

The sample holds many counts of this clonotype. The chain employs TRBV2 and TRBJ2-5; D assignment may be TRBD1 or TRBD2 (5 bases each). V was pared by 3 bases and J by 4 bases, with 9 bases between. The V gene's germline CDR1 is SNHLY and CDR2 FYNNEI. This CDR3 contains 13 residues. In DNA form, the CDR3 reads TGTGCCAGCAGTGAGGGACCTGGAGAGACCCAGTACTTC. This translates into CASSEGPGETQYF.

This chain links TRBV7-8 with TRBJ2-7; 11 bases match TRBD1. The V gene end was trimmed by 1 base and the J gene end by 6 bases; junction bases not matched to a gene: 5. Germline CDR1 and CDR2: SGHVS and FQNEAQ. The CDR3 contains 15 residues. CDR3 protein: CASSLVGGTGGEQYV. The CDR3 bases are TGTGCCAGCAGCTTAGTGGGAGGGACAGGGGGCGAGCAGTACGTC.

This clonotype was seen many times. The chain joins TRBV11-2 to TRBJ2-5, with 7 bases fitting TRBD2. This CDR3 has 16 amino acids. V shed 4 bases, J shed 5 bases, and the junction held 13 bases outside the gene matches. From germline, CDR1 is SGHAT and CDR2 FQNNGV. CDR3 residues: CASSSRDYLAPETQYF. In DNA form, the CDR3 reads TGTGCCAGCAGCTCAAGGGACTATTTAGCGCCTGAGACCCAGTACTTC.

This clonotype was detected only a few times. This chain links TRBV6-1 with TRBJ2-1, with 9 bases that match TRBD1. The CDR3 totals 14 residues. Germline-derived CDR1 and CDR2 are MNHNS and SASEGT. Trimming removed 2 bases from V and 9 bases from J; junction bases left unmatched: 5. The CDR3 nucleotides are TGTGCCAGCAGTGAAACACAGGGGGCTGGTGAGCAGTTCTTC. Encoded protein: CASSETQGAGEQFF.

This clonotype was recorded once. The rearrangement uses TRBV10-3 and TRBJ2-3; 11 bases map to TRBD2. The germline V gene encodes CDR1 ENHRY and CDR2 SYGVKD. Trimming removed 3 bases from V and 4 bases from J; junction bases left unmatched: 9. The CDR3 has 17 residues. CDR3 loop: CAISELAGTSGSDTQYF. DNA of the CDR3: TGTGCCATCAGTGAATTGGCTGGGACTAGCGGATCAGATACGCAGTATTTT.